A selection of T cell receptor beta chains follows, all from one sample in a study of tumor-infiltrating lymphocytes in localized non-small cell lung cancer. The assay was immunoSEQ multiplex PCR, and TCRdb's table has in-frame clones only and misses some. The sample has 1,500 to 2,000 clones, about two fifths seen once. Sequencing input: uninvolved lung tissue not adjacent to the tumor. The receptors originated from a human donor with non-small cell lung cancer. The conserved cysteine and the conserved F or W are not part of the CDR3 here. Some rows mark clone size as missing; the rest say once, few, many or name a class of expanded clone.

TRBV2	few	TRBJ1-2	ASSDAGEYGYT
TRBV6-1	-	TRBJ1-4	ASSEIQGSATNEKLF
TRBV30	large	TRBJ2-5	AWSPSDRGETQY
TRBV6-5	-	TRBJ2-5	ASRGEGSKTQY
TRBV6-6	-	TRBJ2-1	ASSLMYNEQF
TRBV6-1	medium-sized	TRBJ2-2	ASRRTDRGIGELF
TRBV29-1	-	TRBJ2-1	SVRGQFDEQF
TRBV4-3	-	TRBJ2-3	ASSQAWTGVSTDTQY
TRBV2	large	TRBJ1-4	ASRDRLGEKLF
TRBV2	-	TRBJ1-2	ASDADRGGGYT
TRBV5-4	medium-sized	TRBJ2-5	ASSLGGRSEGETQY
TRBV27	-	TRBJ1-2	ASSRGTGFESYGYT
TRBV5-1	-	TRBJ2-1	ASSYFGTGRNEQF